One sample yielded the 8 T cell receptor beta chains listed below, sequenced in a study of blood T cell repertoires in COVID-19 (dated by TCRdb to 2020 to 2022). Receptors were amplified or captured by the immunoSEQ multiplex PCR assay. TCRdb re-hosts the immuneACCESS table, in-frame sequences only. Its copies lack some clones; in the studies checked, an unresolved V gene accounts for under half of them, and the cause for the rest is not known. Present in this sample are 60,000 to 70,000 clones, about 86% of which were seen just once. The biggest ten clones account for more than 15% of the sample. The material sequenced was peripheral blood. All receptors come from a man aged 40-49 years with COVID-19, enrolled during active disease.

This clone was recorded only once. The V gene is TRBV19, the J gene TRBJ2-2; D may be TRBD2 (5 bases). Germline lookup yields CDR1 LNHDA and CDR2 SQIVND (reference sequence). Trimming took off 6 bases at V and 0 bases at J, with 8 bases between the two ends. The CDR3 covers 14 residues. The DNA for the CDR3 is TGTGCCAGTAGAACCGGGGCGAACACCGGGGAGCTGTTTTTT. Protein product: CASRTGANTGELFF.

This chain links TRBV5-1 with TRBJ2-7, with 11 bases aligning to TRBD1. The CDR3 runs to 15 residues. Trimming removed 2 bases from V and 3 bases from J; junction bases left unmatched: 4. The germline gives CDR1 SGHRS, CDR2 YFSETQ. DNA of the CDR3: TGCGCCAGCAGCTTCTCCGGGACAGGGGGCTACGAGCAGTACTTC. Translating it yields CASSFSGTGGYEQYF.

The chain uses TRBV7-5 and TRBJ2-5; the listed D gene, TRBD2, was not tested against the DNA. TRBV7-5 is recorded as a pseudogene. The CDR3 extends over 15 amino acids. CDR3: CVRSLARDSQETQYF. The DNA of the CDR3 is TGTGTCAGAAGCTTAGCACGGGACTCGCAGGAGACCCAGTACTTC.

The gene calls are TRBV13 and TRBJ2-5; perhaps TRBD1 as D (5 bases). The CDR3 has 14 amino acids. Germline CDR1 PRHDT, CDR2 FYEKMQ (reference sequence). Trimming removed 4 bases at V and 6 bases at J, with 15 bases between. The CDR3 DNA reads as TGTGCCAGCAGCTCCTCCGGAAGGGGTCAGACCCAGTACTTC. Encoded protein: CASSSSGRGQTQYF.

The chain combines TRBV21-1 with TRBJ1-6; TRBD1, as called in the table, went unchecked against the DNA. TRBV21-1 counts as a pseudogene. The CDR3 length is 15 residues. The CDR3 DNA sequence: TGTGCCAGCAGCGGGGCTTTAGGGCTTAATTCACCCCTCCACTTT. Translated, it gives CASSGALGLNSPLHF.

The V gene is TRBV14, the J gene TRBJ1-1, with D perhaps TRBD1 (6 bases). In germline, CDR1 is SGHDN, CDR2 FVKESK. This CDR3 contains 15 residues. V was clipped by 1 base and J by 1 base, with 10 bases between them. DNA for the CDR3: TGTGCCAGCAGCCAAGCAGGGGCGGGGAACACTGAAGCTTTCTTT. Translating gives CASSQAGAGNTEAFF. The full variable domain, its missing parts supplied by reference TRBV14 and TRBJ1-1, is EAGVTQFPSHSVIEKGQTVTLRCDPISGHDNLYWYRRVMGKEIKFLLHFVKESKQDESGMPNNRFLAERTGGTYSTLKVQPAELEDSGVYFCASSQAGAGNTEAFFGQGTRLTVV.

V usage is TRBV28 and J usage is TRBJ2-1; TRBD2 agrees at 8 bases. Germline V gene data show CDR1 as MDHEN and CDR2 as SYDVKM. With V trimmed by 7 bases and J by 5 bases, 10 bases remained unmatched. The CDR3 runs 15 residues. As DNA, the CDR3 is TGTGCCAGCACCTCCCCCGCGGGGGGCCACAATGAGCAGTTCTTC. Its translation: CASTSPAGGHNEQFF. Full variable domain (outside the CDR3, taken from reference TRBV28 and TRBJ2-1): DVKVTQSSRYLVKRTGEKVFLECVQDMDHENMFWYRQDPGLGLRLIYFSYDVKMKEKGDIPEGYSVSREKKERFSLILESASTNQTSMYLCASTSPAGGHNEQFFGPGTRLTVL.

A few counts support this clone. This sequence joins TRBV30 and TRBJ2-2; TRBD2 agrees at 8 bases. This CDR3 spans 15 amino acids. Trimming at V came to 3 bases and at J to 6 bases, leaving 9 bases not matched to a gene. Germline CDR1 GTSNPN, CDR2 SVGIG (reference sequence). CDR3 in amino acids: CAWRRTSLTSGELFF. In nucleotides, the CDR3 is TGTGCCTGGAGAAGGACTAGCCTTACGTCCGGGGAGCTGTTTTTT.